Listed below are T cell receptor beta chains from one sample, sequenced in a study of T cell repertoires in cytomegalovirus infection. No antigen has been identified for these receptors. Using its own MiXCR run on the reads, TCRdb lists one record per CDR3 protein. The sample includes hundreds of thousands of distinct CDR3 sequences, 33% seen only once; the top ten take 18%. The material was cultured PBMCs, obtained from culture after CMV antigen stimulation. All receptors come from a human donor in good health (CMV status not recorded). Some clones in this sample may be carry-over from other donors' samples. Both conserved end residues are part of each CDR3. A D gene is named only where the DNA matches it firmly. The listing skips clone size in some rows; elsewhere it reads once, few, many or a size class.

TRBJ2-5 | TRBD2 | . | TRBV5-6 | CASSSGTGGPEETQYF | TGTGCCAGCAGCTCGGGGACGGGAGGGCCGGAAGAGACCCAGTACTTC
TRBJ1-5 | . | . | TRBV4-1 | CASSQEVIDQPQHF | TGCGCCAGCAGCCAAGAGGTTATCGATCAGCCCCAGCATTTT
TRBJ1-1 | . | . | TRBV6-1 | CASSVYTEAFF | TGTGCCAGCAGTGTGTACACTGAAGCTTTCTTT
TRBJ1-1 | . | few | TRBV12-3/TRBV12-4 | CASSFFGWGHNTEAFF | TGTGCCAGCAGTTTTTTTGGGTGGGGACACAACACTGAAGCTTTCTTT
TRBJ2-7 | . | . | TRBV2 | CASSRGGAGYYEQYF | TGTGCCAGCAGTCGAGGGGGGGCTGGATATTACGAGCAGTACTTC
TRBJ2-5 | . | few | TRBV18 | CASSPGPTSLQETQYF | TGTGCCAGCTCACCGGGGCCGACTAGTCTCCAAGAGACCCAGTACTTC
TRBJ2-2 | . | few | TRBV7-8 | CASSNEFRRKNTGELFF | TGTGCCAGCAGCAACGAGTTCCGGCGGAAGAACACCGGGGAGCTGTTTTTT
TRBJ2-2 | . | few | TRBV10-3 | CAIRRANTGELFF | TGTGCCATCCGTAGAGCGAACACCGGGGAGCTGTTTTTT
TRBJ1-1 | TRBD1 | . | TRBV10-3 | CAISPTGVDTEAFF | TGTGCCATCAGTCCGACAGGGGTGGACACTGAAGCTTTCTTT
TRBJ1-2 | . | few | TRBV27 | CASSSIRTASTYGYTF | TGTGCCAGCAGTTCGATTCGGACAGCTTCCACCTATGGCTACACCTTC
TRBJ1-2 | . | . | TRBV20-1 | CSAQSPRVAGNYGYTF | TGCAGTGCCCAGTCCCCCCGGGTCGCAGGGAACTATGGCTACACCTTC
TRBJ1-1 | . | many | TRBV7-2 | CASSPRGSRNTEAFF | TGTGCCAGCAGCCCCCGCGGTTCTAGGAACACTGAAGCTTTCTTT
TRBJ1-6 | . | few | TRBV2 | CASSVRRENSPLHF | TGTGCCAGCAGTGTACGTCGGGAAAATTCACCCCTCCACTTT
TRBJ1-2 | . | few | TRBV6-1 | CASSDHYGYTF | TGTGCCAGCAGTGACCACTATGGCTACACCTTC
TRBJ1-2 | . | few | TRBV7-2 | CANVDISGVGYTF | TGTGCCAACGTTGACATCTCGGGGGTTGGCTACACCTTC
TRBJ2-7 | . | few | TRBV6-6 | CASSFWIGTNEQYF | TGTGCCAGCAGTTTCTGGATCGGGACCAACGAGCAGTACTTC
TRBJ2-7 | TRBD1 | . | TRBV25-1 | CASANRGRGDEQYF | TGTGCCAGCGCCAACAGGGGGCGCGGGGACGAGCAGTACTTC
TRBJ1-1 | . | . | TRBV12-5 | CASGLSQRPLTGTEAFF | TGTGCTAGTGGTTTGTCACAACGCCCCTTGACGGGCACTGAAGCTTTCTTT
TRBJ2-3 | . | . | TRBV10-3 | CAISVGPGDTQYF | TGTGCCATCAGTGTTGGGCCTGGAGATACGCAGTATTTT
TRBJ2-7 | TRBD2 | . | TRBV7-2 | CASSKGWREGREQYF | TGTGCCAGCAGCAAAGGTTGGCGGGAGGGCCGGGAGCAGTACTTC
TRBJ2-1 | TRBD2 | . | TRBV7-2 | CASTYDPGGSYNEQFF | TGTGCCAGCACCTACGACCCGGGGGGGTCCTACAATGAGCAGTTCTTC
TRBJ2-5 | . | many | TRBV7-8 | CASSGNRWGAQYF | TGTGCCAGCAGCGGCAATCGGTGGGGGGCCCAGTACTTC
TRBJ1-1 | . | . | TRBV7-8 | CASSLAYVNTEAFF | TGTGCCAGCAGCCTCGCGTACGTGAACACTGAAGCTTTCTTT
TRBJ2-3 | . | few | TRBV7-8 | CASSAGALSTDTQYF | TGTGCCAGCAGCGCTGGGGCCCTTAGCACAGATACGCAGTATTTT
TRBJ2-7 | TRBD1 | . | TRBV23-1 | CASSPSKGQGASYEQYF | TGCGCCAGCAGTCCCAGTAAGGGACAGGGAGCGTCCTACGAGCAGTACTTC
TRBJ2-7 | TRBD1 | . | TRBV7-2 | CASSSSTGNRGEQYF | TGTGCCAGCAGCTCTTCGACAGGGAATCGCGGCGAGCAGTACTTC
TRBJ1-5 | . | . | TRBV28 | CASSLVSTHSNQPQHF | TGTGCCAGCAGTTTGGTCAGCACCCATAGCAATCAGCCCCAGCATTTT
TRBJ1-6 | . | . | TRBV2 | CATYPVGQSSYNSPLHF | TGTGCCACCTACCCGGTGGGGCAAAGCTCCTATAATTCACCCCTCCACTTT
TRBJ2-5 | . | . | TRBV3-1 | CASRPTSTQETQYF | TGTGCCAGCAGACCTACTAGCACCCAAGAGACCCAGTACTTC
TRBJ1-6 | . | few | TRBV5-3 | CASSNGNSPLHF | TGTGCCAGCAGCAATGGGAATTCACCCCTCCACTTT
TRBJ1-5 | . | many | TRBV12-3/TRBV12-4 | CASSQGLNNQPQHF | TGTGCCAGCAGTCAAGGACTGAATAATCAGCCCCAGCATTTT
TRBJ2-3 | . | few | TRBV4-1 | CASSQKAYTDTQYF | TGCGCCAGCAGCCAAAAGGCCTACACAGATACGCAGTATTTT
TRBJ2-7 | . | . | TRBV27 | CASSFFIGGTYEQYF | TGTGCCAGCAGTTTTTTTATCGGGGGAACGTACGAGCAGTACTTC
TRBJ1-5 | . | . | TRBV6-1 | CASSEGSSGATQYQPQHF | TGTGCCAGCAGTGAAGGCTCGTCGGGGGCCACCCAATATCAGCCCCAGCATTTT
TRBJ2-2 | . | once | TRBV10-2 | CVSSGQTSISGELFF | TGCGTCAGCAGTGGCCAAACTAGTATATCCGGGGAGCTGTTTTTT
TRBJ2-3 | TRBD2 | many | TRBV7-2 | CASSFGLAGGLTDTQYF | TGTGCCAGCAGCTTTGGACTAGCGGGAGGACTCACAGATACGCAGTATTTT
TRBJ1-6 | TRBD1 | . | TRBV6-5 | CASSSRRQGYSPLHF | TGTGCCAGCAGTTCGCGTCGACAGGGGTATTCACCCCTCCACTTT